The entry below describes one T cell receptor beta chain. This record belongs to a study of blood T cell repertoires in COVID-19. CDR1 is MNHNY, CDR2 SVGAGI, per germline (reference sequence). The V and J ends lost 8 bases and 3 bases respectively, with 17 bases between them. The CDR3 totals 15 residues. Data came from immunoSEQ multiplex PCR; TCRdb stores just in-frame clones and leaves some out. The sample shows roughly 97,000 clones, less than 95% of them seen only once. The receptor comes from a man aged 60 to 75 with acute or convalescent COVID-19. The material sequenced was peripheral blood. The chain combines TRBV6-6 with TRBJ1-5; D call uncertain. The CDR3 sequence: CASRLGSVNNQPQHF. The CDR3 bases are TGTGCCAGCCGCCTCGGGTCAGTTAACAATCAGCCCCAGCATTTT.